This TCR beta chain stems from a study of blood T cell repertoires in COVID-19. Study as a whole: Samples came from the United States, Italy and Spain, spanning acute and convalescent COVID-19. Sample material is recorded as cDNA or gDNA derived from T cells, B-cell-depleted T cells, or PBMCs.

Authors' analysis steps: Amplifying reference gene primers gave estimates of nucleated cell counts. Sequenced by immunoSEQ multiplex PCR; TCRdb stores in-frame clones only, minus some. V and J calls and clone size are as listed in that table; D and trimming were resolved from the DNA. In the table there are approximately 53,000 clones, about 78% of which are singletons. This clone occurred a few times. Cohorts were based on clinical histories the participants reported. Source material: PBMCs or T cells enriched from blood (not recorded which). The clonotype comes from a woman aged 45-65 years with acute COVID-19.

DNA for the CDR3: TGTGCCACCCGTGAGGAAGACTACTATAATTCACCCCTCCACTTT. Its translation: CATREEDYYNSPLHF. V gene TRBV10-3 combines with J gene TRBJ1-6; no firm D call. Trimming removed 10 bases from V and 3 bases from J, with 16 bases in between. Germline V CDR1 and CDR2: ENHRY, SYGVKD. The length of the CDR3 is 15 residues.